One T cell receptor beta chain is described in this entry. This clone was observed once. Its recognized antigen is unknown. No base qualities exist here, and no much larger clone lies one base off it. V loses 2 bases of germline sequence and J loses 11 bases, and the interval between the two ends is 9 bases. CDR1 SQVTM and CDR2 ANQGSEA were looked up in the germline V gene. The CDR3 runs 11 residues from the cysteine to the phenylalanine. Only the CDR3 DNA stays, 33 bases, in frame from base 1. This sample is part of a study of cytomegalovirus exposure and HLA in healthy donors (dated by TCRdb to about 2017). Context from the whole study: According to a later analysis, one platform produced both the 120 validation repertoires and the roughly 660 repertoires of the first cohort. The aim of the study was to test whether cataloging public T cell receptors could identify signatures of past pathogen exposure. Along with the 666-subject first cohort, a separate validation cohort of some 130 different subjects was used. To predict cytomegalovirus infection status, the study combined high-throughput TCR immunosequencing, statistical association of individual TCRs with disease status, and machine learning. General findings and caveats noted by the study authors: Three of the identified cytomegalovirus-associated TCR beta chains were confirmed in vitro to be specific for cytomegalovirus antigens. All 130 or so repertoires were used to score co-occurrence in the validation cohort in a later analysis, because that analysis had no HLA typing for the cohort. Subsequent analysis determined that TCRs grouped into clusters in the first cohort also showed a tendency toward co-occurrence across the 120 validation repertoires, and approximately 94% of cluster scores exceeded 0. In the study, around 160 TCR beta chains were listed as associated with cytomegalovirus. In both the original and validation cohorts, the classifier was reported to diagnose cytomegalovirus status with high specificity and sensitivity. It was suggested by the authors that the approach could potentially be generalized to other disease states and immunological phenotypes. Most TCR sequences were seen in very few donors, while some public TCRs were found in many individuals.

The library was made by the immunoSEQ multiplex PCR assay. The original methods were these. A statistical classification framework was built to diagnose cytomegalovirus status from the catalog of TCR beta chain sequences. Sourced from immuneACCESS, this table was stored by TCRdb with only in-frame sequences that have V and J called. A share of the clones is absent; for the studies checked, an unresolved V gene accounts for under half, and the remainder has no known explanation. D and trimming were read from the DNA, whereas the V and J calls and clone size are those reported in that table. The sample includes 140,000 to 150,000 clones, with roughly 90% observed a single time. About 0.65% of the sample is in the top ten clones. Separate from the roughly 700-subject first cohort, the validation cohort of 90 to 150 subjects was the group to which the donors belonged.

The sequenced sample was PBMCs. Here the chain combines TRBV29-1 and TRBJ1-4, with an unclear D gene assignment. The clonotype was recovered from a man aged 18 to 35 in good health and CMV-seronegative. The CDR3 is CSVESSEKLFF. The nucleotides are TGCAGCGTTGAATCATCGGAGAAACTGTTTTTT.